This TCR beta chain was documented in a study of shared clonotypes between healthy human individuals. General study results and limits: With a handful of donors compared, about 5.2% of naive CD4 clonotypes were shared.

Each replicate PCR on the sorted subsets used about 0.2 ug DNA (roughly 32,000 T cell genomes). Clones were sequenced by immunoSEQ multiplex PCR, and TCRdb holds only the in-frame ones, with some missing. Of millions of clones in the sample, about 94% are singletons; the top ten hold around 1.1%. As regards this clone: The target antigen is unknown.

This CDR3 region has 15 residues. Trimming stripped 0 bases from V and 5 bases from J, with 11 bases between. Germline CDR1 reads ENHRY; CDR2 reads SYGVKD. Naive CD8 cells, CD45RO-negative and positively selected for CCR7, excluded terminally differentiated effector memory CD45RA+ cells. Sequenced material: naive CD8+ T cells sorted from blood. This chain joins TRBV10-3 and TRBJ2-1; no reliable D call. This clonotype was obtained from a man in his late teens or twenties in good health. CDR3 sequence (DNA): TGTGCCATCAGTGAGTCGTATAGGGATAACAATGAGCAGTTCTTC. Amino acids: CAISESYRDNNEQFF.